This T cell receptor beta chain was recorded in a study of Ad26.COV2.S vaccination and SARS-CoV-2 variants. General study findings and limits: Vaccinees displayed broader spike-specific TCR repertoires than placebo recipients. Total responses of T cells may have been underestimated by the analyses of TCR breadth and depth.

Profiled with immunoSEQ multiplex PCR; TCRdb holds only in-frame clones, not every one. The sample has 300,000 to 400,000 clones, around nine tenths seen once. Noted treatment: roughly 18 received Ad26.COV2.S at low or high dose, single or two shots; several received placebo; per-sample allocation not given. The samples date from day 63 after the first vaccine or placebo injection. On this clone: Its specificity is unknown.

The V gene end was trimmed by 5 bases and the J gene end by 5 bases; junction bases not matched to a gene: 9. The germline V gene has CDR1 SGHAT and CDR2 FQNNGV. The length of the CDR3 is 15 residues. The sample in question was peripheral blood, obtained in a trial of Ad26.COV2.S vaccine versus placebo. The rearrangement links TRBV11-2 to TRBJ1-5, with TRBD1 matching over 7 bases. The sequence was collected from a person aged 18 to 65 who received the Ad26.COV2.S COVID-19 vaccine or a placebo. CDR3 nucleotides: TGTGCCAGCAGCCAGGGGGGGAGGCGAGATCAGCCCCAGCATTTT. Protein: CASSQGGRRDQPQHF.